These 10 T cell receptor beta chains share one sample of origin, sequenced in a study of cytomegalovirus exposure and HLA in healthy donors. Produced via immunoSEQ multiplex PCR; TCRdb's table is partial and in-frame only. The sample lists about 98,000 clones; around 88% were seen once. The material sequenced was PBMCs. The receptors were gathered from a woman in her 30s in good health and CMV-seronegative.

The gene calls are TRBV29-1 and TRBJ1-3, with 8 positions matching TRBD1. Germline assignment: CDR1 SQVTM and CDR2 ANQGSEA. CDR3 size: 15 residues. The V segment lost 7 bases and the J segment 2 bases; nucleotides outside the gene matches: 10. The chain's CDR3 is CSAHGAGGTGNTIYF. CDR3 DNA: TGCAGCGCTCATGGGGCAGGGGGCACTGGAAACACCATATATTTT. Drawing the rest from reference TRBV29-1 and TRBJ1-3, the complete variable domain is SAVISQKPSRDICQRGTSLTIQCQVDSQVTMMFWYRQQPGQSLTLIATANQGSEATYESGFVIDKFPISRPNLTFSTLTVSNMSPEDSSIYLCSAHGAGGTGNTIYFGEGSWLTVV.

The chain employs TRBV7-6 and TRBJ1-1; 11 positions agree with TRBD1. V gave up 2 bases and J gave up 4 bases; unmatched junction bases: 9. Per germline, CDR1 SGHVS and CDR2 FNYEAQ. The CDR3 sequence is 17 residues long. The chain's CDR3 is CASSLKDRGLMSTEAFF. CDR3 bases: TGTGCCAGCAGCTTAAAGGACAGGGGGCTGATGAGCACTGAAGCTTTCTTT.

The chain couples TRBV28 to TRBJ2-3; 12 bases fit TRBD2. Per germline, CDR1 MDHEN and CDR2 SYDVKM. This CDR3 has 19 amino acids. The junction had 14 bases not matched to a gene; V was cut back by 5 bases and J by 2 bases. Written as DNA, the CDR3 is TGTGCCAGCAGTCCCCAGGCTAGCGGGAGGGGAGGGAACACAGATACGCAGTATTTT. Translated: CASSPQASGRGGNTDTQYF.

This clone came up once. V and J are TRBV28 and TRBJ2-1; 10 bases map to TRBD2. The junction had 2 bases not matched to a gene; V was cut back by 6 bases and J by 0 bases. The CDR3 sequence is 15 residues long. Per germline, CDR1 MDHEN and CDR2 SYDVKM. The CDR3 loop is CASSPSGSSYNEQFF. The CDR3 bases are TGTGCCAGCAGCCCTAGCGGGAGCTCCTACAATGAGCAGTTCTTC.

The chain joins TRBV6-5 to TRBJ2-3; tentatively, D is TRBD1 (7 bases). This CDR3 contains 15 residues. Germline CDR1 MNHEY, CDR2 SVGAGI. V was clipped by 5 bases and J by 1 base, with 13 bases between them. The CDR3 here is CASSVTGEGTDTQYF. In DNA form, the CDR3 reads TGTGCCAGCAGTGTTACAGGGGAGGGCACAGATACGCAGTATTTT.

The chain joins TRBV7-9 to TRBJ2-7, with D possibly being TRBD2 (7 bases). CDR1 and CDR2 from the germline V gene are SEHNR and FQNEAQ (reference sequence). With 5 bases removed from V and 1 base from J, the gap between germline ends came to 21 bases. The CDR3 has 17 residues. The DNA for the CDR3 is TGTGCCAGCAGCCCCAAGGGGGGGGGATTAGCTTCCTACGAGCAGTACTTC. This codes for CASSPKGGGLASYEQYF.

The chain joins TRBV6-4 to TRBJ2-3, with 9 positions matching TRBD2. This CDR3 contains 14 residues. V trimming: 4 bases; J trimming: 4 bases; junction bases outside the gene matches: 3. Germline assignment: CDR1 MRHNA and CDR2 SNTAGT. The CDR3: CASSVAGGADTQYF. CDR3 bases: TGTGCCAGCAGTGTCGCGGGGGGGGCAGATACGCAGTATTTT.

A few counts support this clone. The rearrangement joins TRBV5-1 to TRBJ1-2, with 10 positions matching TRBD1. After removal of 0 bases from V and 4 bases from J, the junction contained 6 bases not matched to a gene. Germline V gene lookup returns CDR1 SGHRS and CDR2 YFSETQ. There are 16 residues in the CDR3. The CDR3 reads CASSLVGGQGTYGYTF. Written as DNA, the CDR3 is TGCGCCAGCAGCTTGGTGGGGGGACAGGGGACCTATGGCTACACCTTC.

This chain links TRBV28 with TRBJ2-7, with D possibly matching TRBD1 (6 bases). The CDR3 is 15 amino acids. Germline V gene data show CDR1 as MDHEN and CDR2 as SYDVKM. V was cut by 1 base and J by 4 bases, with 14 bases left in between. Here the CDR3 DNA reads TGTGCCAGCAGTTTATACAGGGCCAACGATTACGAGCAGTACTTC. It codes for CASSLYRANDYEQYF.

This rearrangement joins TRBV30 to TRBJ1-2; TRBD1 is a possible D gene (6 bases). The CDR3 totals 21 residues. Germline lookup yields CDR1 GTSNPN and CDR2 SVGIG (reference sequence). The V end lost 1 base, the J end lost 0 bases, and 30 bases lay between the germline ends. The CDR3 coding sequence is TGTGCCTGGAGTGAGGAGCCTCGACAGGATCCCGACCGACGACCTAACTATGGCTACACCTTC. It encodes CAWSEEPRQDPDRRPNYGYTF.